This TCR beta chain came from a study of T cell responses to AZD1222 COVID-19 vaccine. Study-wide findings and caveats: The study sampled repertoires only after the peak T cell response. The donor group comprised mostly white British people and more females; the analysis possibly underestimated clonal diversity.

The protocol was immunoSEQ multiplex PCR, while the TCRdb copy is restricted to in-frame clones and leaves out a portion. The sample holds about 130,000 clones, nearly 90% seen once. The CDR3 is 15 amino acids. V shed 3 bases, J shed 7 bases, and the junction held 6 bases outside the gene matches. From germline, CDR1 is KGHDR and CDR2 SFDVKD. Comment on this clone: Its antigen is still unknown.

The chain uses TRBV24-1 and TRBJ1-5; 9 bases map to TRBD1. Sequenced material: peripheral blood, taken 28 days after the second AZD1222 dose. The origin of this receptor is an adult who received the AZD1222 COVID-19 vaccine. CDR3 protein: CATSDHRGPGQPQHF. CDR3 DNA: TGTGCCACCAGTGATCACAGGGGGCCAGGGCAGCCCCAGCATTTT.